The 20 T cell receptor beta chains presented below share a single source sample, sequenced in a study of human T cells and chemical hapten exposure (dated by TCRdb to the early 2020s). The label giving this sample's time point can be read as: patch test 2, 6 weeks after DPC sensitization. The treatment or condition label corresponds to: therapeutic diphenylcyclopropenone sensitization with weekly scalp DPC. Libraries were constructed by RACE. For sequencing, a NextSeq 500 was employed. TCRdb reprocessing: public reads trimmed at Q25 with fastp, clones called with MiXCR, in-frame beta chains kept. Under each unique CDR3 protein, matching rows form one entry showing the most common genes and DNA. The sample table records roughly 96,000 distinct CDR3 sequences; approximately 9.3% of these occur just once. The biggest ten clones account for 2% to 2.5% of the sample. Sequencing was performed on whole blood, taken in connection with sensitization to the hapten diphenylcyclopropenone (DPC). The receptor source for this set is a woman between 35 and 50 years old with alopecia areata. Some clones in this sample may be carry-over from other donors' samples.

This clonotype is medium-sized within its sample. The genes are TRBV6-2 or TRBV6-3 and TRBJ1-1; no clear D gene. Trimming stripped 6 bases from V and 4 bases from J, with 12 bases between. The germline CDR1 and CDR2 sequences are MNHEY and SVGEGT. The CDR3 consists of 13 residues. The CDR3 region is CASSAWRGTEAFF. The CDR3 nucleotides are TGTGCCAGCAGCGCCTGGCGGGGCACTGAAGCTTTCTTT.

This clonotype was seen many times. This chain joins TRBV12-3 or TRBV12-4 and TRBJ1-1; D not certain. V was cut by 1 base and J by 5 bases, with 11 bases left in between. The CDR3 extends over 14 amino acids. CDR3 protein: CASSLGVPETEAFF. CDR3 in DNA: TGTGCCAGCAGTTTAGGCGTTCCAGAGACTGAAGCTTTCTTT.

The sample holds many counts of this clonotype. This sequence joins TRBV19 and TRBJ1-5, with TRBD1 identical over 11 bases. Germline V gives CDR1 LNHDA, CDR2 SQIVND (reference sequence). J was trimmed by 9 bases and V by 5 bases; bases with no gene match: 6. The CDR3 contains 14 residues. The CDR3 region is CASSLGQGAPPQHF. CDR3 nucleotides: TGTGCCAGTAGTCTAGGACAGGGGGCGCCGCCCCAGCATTTT.

The chain combines TRBV12-2 with TRBJ2-7; the table assigns TRBD2, which was not confirmed against the DNA. TRBV12-2 is tagged as a pseudogene. The CDR3 totals 14 residues. For the CDR3, the DNA is TGTGCAAGTCGCTTATCGGGCCCCACCTACGAGCAGTACTTC. Encoded protein: CASRLSGPTYEQYF.

This clonotype was recorded at least ten times. The V gene is TRBV19, the J gene TRBJ1-5; possible D gene TRBD1, 5 bases. Germline loops: CDR1 LNHDA, CDR2 SQIVND (reference sequence). V lost 7 bases to trimming and J lost 4 bases, with 11 bases between them. The CDR3 runs 13 residues. CDR3 coding DNA: TGTGCCAGTACGGCAGGGCTAAATCAGCCCCAGCATTTT. Translation: CASTAGLNQPQHF.

In its sample, this clonotype was seen a few times. The chain joins TRBV29-1 to TRBJ2-3; 7 bases are shared with TRBD2. The junction had 6 bases not matched to a gene; V was cut back by 5 bases and J by 1 base. The CDR3 extends over 14 amino acids. Germline lookup yields CDR1 SQVTM and CDR2 ANQGSEA. DNA of the CDR3: TGCAGCGTTCGAGGACTAGTTGGCACAGATACGCAGTATTTT. Its translation is CSVRGLVGTDTQYF.

This clonotype was detected ten times or more. This chain links TRBV5-1 with TRBJ1-1; TRBD1 agrees at 8 bases. Germline loops: CDR1 SGHRS, CDR2 YFSETQ. The CDR3 has 13 amino acids. V dropped 5 bases and J dropped 6; count of bases not matched to a gene: 6. CDR3 in amino acids: CASRFQGAPEAFF. The CDR3 region has the DNA TGCGCCAGCAGATTCCAGGGGGCCCCTGAAGCTTTCTTT.

This clonotype was seen many times. The chain carries TRBV28 and TRBJ1-2; D is uncertain. The length of the CDR3 is 12 residues. Per germline, CDR1 MDHEN and CDR2 SYDVKM. The ends were cut back, 5 bases at V and 4 bases at J, with 8 bases in the middle. CDR3 sequence reads: CASSGSTYGYTF. In nucleotides, the CDR3 is TGTGCCAGCAGTGGGAGTACCTATGGCTACACCTTC.

This clonotype has only a few counts. CDR3 residues: CASSGQYEQYF. The DNA for the CDR3 is TGTGCCAGCAGTGGACAGTACGAGCAGTACTTC. The genes are TRBV28 and TRBJ2-7, with D tentatively TRBD1 (6 bases). CDR3 size: 11 residues. Deletions cut 5 bases from V and 4 bases from J, with 6 bases between. Germline assignment: CDR1 MDHEN and CDR2 SYDVKM.

This clonotype came up many times. The chain combines TRBV20-1 with TRBJ2-7; D gene unclear. Germline CDR1 DFQATT, CDR2 SNEGSKA (reference sequence). Trimming removed 6 bases from V and 2 bases from J, with 5 bases in between. The CDR3 has 10 amino acids. This CDR3 is CSAGAYEQYF. The CDR3 coding sequence is TGCAGTGCCGGCGCCTACGAGCAGTACTTC.

The table lists this clonotype with a few counts. The chain joins TRBV4-3 to TRBJ2-3; a possible D gene is TRBD1 (6 bases). The V end lost 1 base, the J end lost 0 bases, and 14 bases lay between the germline ends. Germline V gene lookup returns CDR1 LGHNA and CDR2 YSLEER. The CDR3 is made up of 17 amino acids. For the CDR3, the DNA is TGCGCCAGCAGCCAAGGTCGCACAGGGATAAGCACAGATACGCAGTATTTT. Its translation: CASSQGRTGISTDTQYF.

This chain joins TRBV12-3 or TRBV12-4 and TRBJ1-6; TRBD1 is a possible D gene (5 bases). The V end was cut by 3 bases, the J end by 6 bases, with 9 bases between. The CDR3 consists of 14 residues. The CDR3 region has the DNA TGTGCCAGCAGTTTCCAGGGACCTAATTCACCCCTCCACTTT. It is translated as CASSFQGPNSPLHF.

At least ten counts were recorded for this clonotype. The gene calls are TRBV7-2 and TRBJ1-6, with a tentative D call TRBD1 (5 bases). Trimming pared 1 base from V and 0 bases from J, leaving 10 bases between. Germline V CDR1 and CDR2: SGHTA, FQGNSA. The CDR3 covers 17 residues. The CDR3 coding sequence is TGTGCCAGCAGCTTAGGACAGAGGAGCTCCTATAATTCACCCCTCCACTTT. Residues: CASSLGQRSSYNSPLHF.

At least ten counts were recorded for this clonotype. This chain uses TRBV19 with TRBJ2-3; 7 nucleotides match TRBD1. Per the germline V gene, CDR1 is LNHDA and CDR2 is SQIVND (reference sequence). V lost 10 bases, J lost 7 bases, and 11 bases stayed unmatched. The CDR3 totals 13 residues. The CDR3 DNA follows: TGTGCCACGGCCCCCCCAGGGGGTAATACGCAGTATTTT. Protein product: CATAPPGGNTQYF. Drawing the rest from reference TRBV19 and TRBJ2-3, the complete variable domain is DGGITQSPKYLFRKEGQNVTLSCEQNLNHDAMYWYRQDPGQGLRLIYYSQIVNDFQKGDIAEGYSVSREKKESFPLTVTSAQKNPTAFYLCATAPPGGNTQYFGPGTRLTVL.

This clonotype was seen at least ten times. V is TRBV29-1 and J is TRBJ2-3; no clear D gene. CDR3 length equals 15 residues. Germline V lookup: CDR1 SQVTM, CDR2 ANQGSEA. V gave up 0 bases and J gave up 5 bases, with 15 bases separating them. CDR3 in DNA: TGCAGCGTTGAAGATCGGTGGGGTGTCGGAGATACGCAGTATTTT. Amino acid sequence: CSVEDRWGVGDTQYF.

J is TRBJ2-7 and V is TRBV2, with TRBD1 identical over 7 bases. With V trimmed by 3 bases and J by 1 base, 9 bases remained unmatched. This CDR3 is 16 amino acids long. The V gene's germline CDR1 is SNHLY and CDR2 FYNNEI. CDR3 in amino acids: CASSDPRDRGSYEQYF. The CDR3 DNA follows: TGTGCCAGCAGTGATCCCCGGGACAGAGGATCCTACGAGCAGTACTTC.

This clonotype was counted a few times. The chain carries TRBV20-1 and TRBJ2-1; no clear D gene. The V gene's germline CDR1 is DFQATT and CDR2 SNEGSKA (reference sequence). CDR3 length equals 11 residues. Trimming took 5 bases from V and 4 from J, leaving 6 bases between them. CDR3 loop: CSASSYNEQFF. The DNA of the CDR3 is TGCAGTGCTTCGAGTTACAATGAGCAGTTCTTC.

This clonotype occurred a few times. The chain carries TRBV12-3 or TRBV12-4 and TRBJ2-7; D may match TRBD1 or TRBD2 (6 bases each). The CDR3 consists of 13 residues. Trimming removed 6 bases at V and 4 bases at J, with 13 bases between. The CDR3 sequence: CASRPGGRYEQYF. CDR3 in DNA: TGTGCCAGCAGGCCCGGGGGCAGGTACGAGCAGTACTTC.

V usage is TRBV5-1 and J usage is TRBJ2-6; the D is unclear. The CDR3 length is 15 residues. Germline V gene lookup returns CDR1 SGHRS and CDR2 YFSETQ. With 1 base removed from V and 0 bases from J, the gap between germline ends came to 5 bases. CDR3: CASSLTNSGANVLTF. The CDR3 DNA is TGCGCCAGCAGCTTGACTAACTCTGGGGCCAACGTCCTGACTTTC.

This clonotype was recorded many times. This chain uses TRBV19 with TRBJ2-7; 11 nucleotides match TRBD2. The ends lost 5 bases at V and 2 bases at J; junction bases unmatched: 8. The germline gives CDR1 LNHDA, CDR2 SQIVND (reference sequence). The CDR3 length is 16 residues. The CDR3 spells CASSPSEGLAAYEQYF. Written as DNA, the CDR3 is TGTGCCAGTAGTCCCTCGGAGGGACTAGCGGCCTACGAGCAGTACTTC. Supplemented by reference TRBV19 and TRBJ2-7, the full variable domain reads DGGITQSPKYLFRKEGQNVTLSCEQNLNHDAMYWYRQDPGQGLRLIYYSQIVNDFQKGDIAEGYSVSREKKESFPLTVTSAQKNPTAFYLCASSPSEGLAAYEQYFGPGTRLTVT.